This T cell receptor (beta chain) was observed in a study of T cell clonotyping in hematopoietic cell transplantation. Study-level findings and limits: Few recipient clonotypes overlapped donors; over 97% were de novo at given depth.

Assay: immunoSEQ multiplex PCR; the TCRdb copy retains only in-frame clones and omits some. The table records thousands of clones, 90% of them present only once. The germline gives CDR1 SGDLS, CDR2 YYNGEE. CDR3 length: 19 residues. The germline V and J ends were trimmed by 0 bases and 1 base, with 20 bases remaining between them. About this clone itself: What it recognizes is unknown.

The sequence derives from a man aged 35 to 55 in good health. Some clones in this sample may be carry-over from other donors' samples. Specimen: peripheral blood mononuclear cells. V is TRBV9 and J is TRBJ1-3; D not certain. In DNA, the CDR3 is TGTGCCAGCAGCGTAGCTAGTGGCCTCAACATAGGGTCTGGAAACACCATATATTTT. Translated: CASSVASGLNIGSGNTIYF.